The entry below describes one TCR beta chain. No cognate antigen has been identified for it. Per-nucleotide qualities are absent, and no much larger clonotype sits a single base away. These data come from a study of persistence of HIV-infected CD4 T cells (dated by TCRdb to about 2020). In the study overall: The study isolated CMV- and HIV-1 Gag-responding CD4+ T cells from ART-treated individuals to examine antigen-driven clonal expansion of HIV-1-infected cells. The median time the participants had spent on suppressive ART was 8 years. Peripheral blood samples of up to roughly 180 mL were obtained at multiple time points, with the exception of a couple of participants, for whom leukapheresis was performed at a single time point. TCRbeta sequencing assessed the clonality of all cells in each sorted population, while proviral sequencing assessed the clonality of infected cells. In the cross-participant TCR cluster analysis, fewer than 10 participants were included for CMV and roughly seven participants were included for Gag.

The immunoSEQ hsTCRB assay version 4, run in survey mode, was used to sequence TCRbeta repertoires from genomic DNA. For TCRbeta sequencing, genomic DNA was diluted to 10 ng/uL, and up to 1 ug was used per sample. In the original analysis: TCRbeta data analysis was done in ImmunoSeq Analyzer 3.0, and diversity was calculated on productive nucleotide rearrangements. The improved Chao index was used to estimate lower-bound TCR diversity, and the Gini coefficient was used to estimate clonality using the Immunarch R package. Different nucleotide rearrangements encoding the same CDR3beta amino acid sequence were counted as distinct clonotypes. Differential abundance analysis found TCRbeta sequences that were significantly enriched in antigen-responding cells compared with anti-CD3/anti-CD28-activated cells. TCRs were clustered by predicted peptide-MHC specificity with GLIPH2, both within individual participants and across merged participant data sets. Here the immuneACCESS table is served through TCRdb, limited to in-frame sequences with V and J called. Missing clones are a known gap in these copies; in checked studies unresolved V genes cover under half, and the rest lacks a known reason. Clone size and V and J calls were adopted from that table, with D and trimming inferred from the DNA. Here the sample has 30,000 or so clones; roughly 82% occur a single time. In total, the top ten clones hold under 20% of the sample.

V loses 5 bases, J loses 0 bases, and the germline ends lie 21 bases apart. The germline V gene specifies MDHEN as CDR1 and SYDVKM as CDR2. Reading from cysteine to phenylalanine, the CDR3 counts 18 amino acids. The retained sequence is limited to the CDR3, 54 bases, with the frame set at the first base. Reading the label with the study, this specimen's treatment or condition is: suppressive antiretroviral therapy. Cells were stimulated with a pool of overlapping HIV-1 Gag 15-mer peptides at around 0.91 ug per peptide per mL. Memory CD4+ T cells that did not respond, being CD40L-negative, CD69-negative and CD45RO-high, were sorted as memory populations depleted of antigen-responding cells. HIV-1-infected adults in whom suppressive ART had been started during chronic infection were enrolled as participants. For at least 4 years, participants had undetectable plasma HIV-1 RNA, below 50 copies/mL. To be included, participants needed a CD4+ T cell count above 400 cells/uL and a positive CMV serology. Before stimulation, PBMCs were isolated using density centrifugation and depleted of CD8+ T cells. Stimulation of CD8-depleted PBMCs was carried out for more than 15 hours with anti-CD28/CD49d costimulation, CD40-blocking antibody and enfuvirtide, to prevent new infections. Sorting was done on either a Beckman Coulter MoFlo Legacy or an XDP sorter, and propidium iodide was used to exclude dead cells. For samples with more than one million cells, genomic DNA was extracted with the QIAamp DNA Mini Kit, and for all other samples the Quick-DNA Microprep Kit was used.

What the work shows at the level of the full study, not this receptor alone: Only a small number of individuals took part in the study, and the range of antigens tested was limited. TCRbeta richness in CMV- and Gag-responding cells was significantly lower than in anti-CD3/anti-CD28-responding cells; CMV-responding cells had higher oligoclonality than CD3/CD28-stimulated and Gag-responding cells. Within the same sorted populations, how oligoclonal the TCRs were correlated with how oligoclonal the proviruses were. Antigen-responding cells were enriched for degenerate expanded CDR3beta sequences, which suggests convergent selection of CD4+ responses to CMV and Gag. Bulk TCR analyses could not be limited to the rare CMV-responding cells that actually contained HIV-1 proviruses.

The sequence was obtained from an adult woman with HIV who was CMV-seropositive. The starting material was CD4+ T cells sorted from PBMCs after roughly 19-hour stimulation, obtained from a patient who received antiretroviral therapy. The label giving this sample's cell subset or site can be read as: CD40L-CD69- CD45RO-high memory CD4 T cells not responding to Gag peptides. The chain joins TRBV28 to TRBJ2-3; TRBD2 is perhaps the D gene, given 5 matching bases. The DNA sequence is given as TGTGCCAGCAGTACTACCATAGGCCGGGGTATTAGCACAGATACGCAGTATTTT. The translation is CASSTTIGRGISTDTQYF.